Listed here are 32 T cell receptor beta chains from one sample, sequenced in a study of cytomegalovirus exposure and HLA in healthy donors. The primer mix had 60 Vbeta and 13 Jbeta primers. The data were produced by immunoSEQ multiplex PCR, yet TCRdb's version contains in-frame clones alone and is incomplete. In the table there are about 110,000 clones, 75% of which are singletons. Sequencing used PBMCs. All receptors come from a male donor in good health and CMV-seropositive.

The chain is built from TRBV6-5 and TRBJ1-5; D gene uncertain. Germline V lookup: CDR1 MNHEY, CDR2 SVGAGI. The length of the CDR3 is 14 residues. Deletions cut 5 bases from V and 1 base from J, with 9 bases between. This chain's CDR3 is CASSGDGSNQPQHF. The CDR3, as DNA: TGTGCCAGCAGTGGCGACGGGAGCAATCAGCCCCAGCATTTT.

The chain links TRBV18 to TRBJ2-5, with a weak D call TRBD2 (6 bases). The CDR3 length is 15 residues. Germline V gene sequence: CDR1 KGHSH, CDR2 LQKENI. Trimming pared 6 bases from V and 2 bases from J, leaving 16 bases between. CDR3 in amino acids: CASSLSGGGQETQYF. CDR3 bases: TGTGCCAGCTCCCTTTCGGGCGGAGGGCAAGAGACCCAGTACTTC.

This clone was seen a few times. CDR3 amino acids: CASSLMRYPLYEQYF. CDR3 DNA sequence: TGTGCCAGCAGCTTGATGCGGTATCCCCTGTACGAGCAGTACTTC. This chain uses TRBV5-4 with TRBJ2-7; no clear D gene. The germline gives CDR1 SGHNT, CDR2 YYREEE (reference sequence). Trimming cost V 1 base and J 4 bases, with 15 bases left between them. There are 15 residues in the CDR3.

Remarks on this clone: The junction departs from the called germline gene at one end, perhaps through a read error. The J gene is TRBJ1-1, the V gene TRBV7-9, with 7 bases identical to TRBD1. CDR1 and CDR2 (germline): SEHNR, FQNEAQ (reference sequence). The CDR3 has 15 residues. In DNA, the CDR3 is TGTTCCAGCGGATGGGCCGTAGGGGGCGACACTGAAGCTTTCTTT. Amino acid sequence: CSSGWAVGGDTEAFF.

The rearrangement links TRBV11-2 to TRBJ2-2; 9 positions agree with TRBD2. V was clipped by 5 bases and J by 4 bases; unmatched bases: 11. This CDR3 has 17 residues. CDR1 is SGHAT, CDR2 FQNNGV, per germline. The CDR3 is CASSPMGSAGGTGELFF. As DNA, the CDR3 is TGTGCCAGCAGCCCAATGGGTTCAGCGGGGGGCACCGGGGAGCTGTTTTTT.

The chain joins TRBV28 to TRBJ2-5; 15 bases align to TRBD2. This CDR3 is built from 19 residues. The V gene's germline CDR1 is MDHEN and CDR2 SYDVKM. After removal of 7 bases from V and 0 bases from J, the junction contained 12 bases not matched to a gene. CDR3 sequence (DNA): TGTGCCAGCACCCCGCAAGGACTAGCGGGGGGGAGGTACCAAGAGACCCAGTACTTC. This codes for CASTPQGLAGGRYQETQYF.

Points on this clone: As the CDR3 is not closed by the conserved phenylalanine or tryptophan, this likely results from a read error. No DNA is shown, since the ends of the CDR3 on it are uncertain; the CDR3 is the one TCRdb lists. The chain's CDR3 is CASRLAGEGCRG. The chain carries TRBV12-2 and TRBJ2-7; the listed D gene, TRBD1, was not tested against the DNA. TRBV12-2 is deemed a pseudogene. The CDR3 is made up of 12 amino acids, end residues included.

V usage is TRBV28 and J usage is TRBJ1-5; D remains ambiguous. The CDR3 spans 12 residues. Germline V CDR1 and CDR2: MDHEN, SYDVKM. V shed 7 bases and J shed 5 bases, with 9 bases lying between them. The CDR3 nucleotides read TGTGCCAGCACACCCCGGGATCAGCCCCAGCATTTT. This sequence encodes CASTPRDQPQHF.

This chain joins TRBV4-1 and TRBJ1-1, with D possibly TRBD1 on 6 matching bases. Germline V gene sequence: CDR1 MGHRA, CDR2 YSYEKL. CDR3 length: 14 residues. V was shortened by 4 bases and J by 1 base, with 10 bases between the two germline ends. As DNA, the CDR3 is TGCGCCAGCAGCCTATGGACAGAGAACACTGAAGCTTTCTTT. Translated, it gives CASSLWTENTEAFF.

The chain carries TRBV27 and TRBJ1-2; 9 bases agree with TRBD1. The CDR3 is made up of 16 amino acids. Germline V gene lookup returns CDR1 MNHEY and CDR2 SMNVEV (reference sequence). V lost 0 bases to trimming and J lost 5 bases; unmatched junction nucleotides: 7. CDR3 amino acids: CASSLSGQGLGYGYTF. The CDR3 bases are TGTGCCAGCAGTTTATCGGGACAGGGTCTAGGGTATGGCTACACCTTC.

This clone was counted a few times. The rearrangement links TRBV2 to TRBJ2-7; 7 bases agree with TRBD1. Looked up from germline, CDR1 is SNHLY and CDR2 is FYNNEI. This CDR3 comprises 14 residues. After removal of 5 bases from V and 2 bases from J, the junction contained 6 bases not matched to a gene. CDR3 in DNA: TGTGCCAGCAGTTCCGGGACAGAGACCTACGAGCAGTACTTC. It yields the protein CASSSGTETYEQYF.

The chain couples TRBV29-1 to TRBJ1-1; D uncertain. V shed 4 bases and J shed 6 bases, with 6 bases lying between them. The CDR3 loop spans 10 amino acids. The germline V gene encodes CDR1 SQVTM and CDR2 ANQGSEA. In nucleotides, the CDR3 is TGCAGCGTTGTTTCAGCTGAAGCTTTCTTT. This codes for CSVVSAEAFF.

This chain connects TRBV28 to TRBJ1-3, with D possibly matching TRBD1 (5 bases). The CDR3 runs to 15 residues. V was clipped by 4 bases and J by 4 bases, with 14 bases between them. In germline, CDR1 is MDHEN, CDR2 SYDVKM. In DNA, the CDR3 is TGTGCCAGCAGTTCCAGGGTTGGGTTGGGAAACACCATATATTTT. Its translation is CASSSRVGLGNTIYF.

This clone appeared a few times. The chain couples TRBV9 to TRBJ1-5, with D unclear. V lost 3 bases and J 0 bases, leaving 19 bases between the germline ends. The V gene's germline CDR1 is SGDLS and CDR2 YYNGEE. The CDR3 consists of 18 residues. The DNA for the CDR3 is TGTGCCAGCAGCGGCGGGCGGGGAGAGGGATTTAGCAATCAGCCCCAGCATTTT. Protein: CASSGGRGEGFSNQPQHF.

This sequence joins TRBV28 and TRBJ1-2, with TRBD1 as a possible D gene (5 bases). The CDR3 is made up of 13 amino acids. Germline CDR1 is MDHEN and CDR2 is SYDVKM. V was pared by 6 bases and J by 4 bases, with 12 bases between. The CDR3 DNA sequence: TGTGCCAGCAGCCCGGGACTGCTCTATGGCTACACCTTC. Its translation is CASSPGLLYGYTF.

The rearrangement uses TRBV2 and TRBJ2-2, with TRBD1 matching 12 bases. The CDR3 consists of 15 residues. Germline V gives CDR1 SNHLY, CDR2 FYNNEI. J lost 7 bases, V lost 8 bases, and 8 bases had no gene match. This CDR3 is CASSRDRGRIGELFF. As DNA, the CDR3 is TGTGCCAGCTCTCGGGACAGGGGGCGCATCGGGGAGCTGTTTTTT.

Of note for this clone: At one end, the junction sequence differs from germline, possibly due to a read error. The chain has TRBV7-7 and TRBJ2-5, with D unresolved. The CDR3 is made up of 13 amino acids. CDR1 and CDR2 (germline): SSHAT, FNYEAQ (reference sequence). As DNA, the CDR3 is TGTGCTAGCAGCCTTAGCCCGGAAGAGACCCAGTACTTC. Translating it yields CASSLSPEETQYF.

This rearrangement joins TRBV6-6 to TRBJ1-5; a weak D match, TRBD1 (6 bases). The length of the CDR3 is 15 residues. Germline CDR1 is MNHNY and CDR2 is SVGAGI (reference sequence). Trimming removed 8 bases at V and 4 bases at J, with 18 bases between. In nucleotides, the CDR3 is TGTGCCAGCGGGGACATCCGAAATAGTAATCAGCCCCAGCATTTT. Translating gives CASGDIRNSNQPQHF.

V usage is TRBV9 and J usage is TRBJ2-2, with D maybe TRBD2 (6 bases). The CDR3 runs to 15 residues. Trimming removed 6 bases at V and 6 bases at J, with 18 bases between. The germline gives CDR1 SGDLS, CDR2 YYNGEE. The CDR3 here is CASTPSRGSSGELFF. In DNA, the CDR3 is TGTGCCAGCACCCCTTCCCGGGGGTCTTCCGGGGAGCTGTTTTTT.

The V call is TRBV9, the J call TRBJ2-7, with TRBD1 identical over 10 bases. The germline V gene has CDR1 SGDLS and CDR2 YYNGEE. V lost 4 bases, J lost 0 bases, and 4 bases stayed unmatched. This CDR3 has 15 amino acids. The CDR3 nucleotides read TGTGCCAGCAGCTTCGGGACAGGGGCCTCCTACGAGCAGTACTTC. Its translation is CASSFGTGASYEQYF.

The chain recombines TRBV13 with TRBJ2-5, with 7 positions matching TRBD1. This CDR3 contains 14 residues. CDR1 is PRHDT, CDR2 FYEKMQ, per germline (reference sequence). Trimming took 5 bases from V and 3 from J; bases not matched to a gene: 6. CDR3 sequence reads: CASSLRGQEETQYF. The CDR3 DNA reads TGTGCCAGCAGCCTACGCGGACAGGAAGAGACCCAGTACTTC.

The J gene is TRBJ1-2, the V gene TRBV27, with 9 bases fitting TRBD1. The V segment lost 2 bases and the J segment 4 bases; nucleotides outside the gene matches: 5. The CDR3 is 15 amino acids. The germline V gene encodes CDR1 MNHEY and CDR2 SMNVEV (reference sequence). The CDR3 spells CASSLPGQGIYGYTF. The CDR3, as DNA: TGTGCCAGCAGTTTACCGGGACAGGGTATCTATGGCTACACCTTC.

CDR3 amino acids: CASRIDRSYEQYF. CDR3 nucleotide sequence: TGTGCCAGCCGAATTGACAGGTCCTACGAGCAGTACTTC. This chain connects TRBV5-4 to TRBJ2-7; D possibly corresponds to TRBD1 (6 bases). The CDR3 has 13 amino acids. V was shortened by 7 bases and J by 1 base, with 12 bases between the two germline ends. The germline V gene encodes CDR1 SGHNT and CDR2 YYREEE (reference sequence).

This clone was recorded once. The rearrangement joins TRBV7-9 to TRBJ2-7; no definite D call. The V end was cut by 5 bases, the J end by 6 bases, with 8 bases between. CDR1 is SEHNR, CDR2 FQNEAQ, per germline (reference sequence). This CDR3 has 11 residues. CDR3 DNA: TGTGCCAGCAGCCCGGTCGGCGAGCAGTACTTC. This translates into CASSPVGEQYF.

The rearrangement joins TRBV7-2 to TRBJ2-7, with 7 positions matching TRBD1. Germline values: CDR1 SGHTA, CDR2 FQGNSA. This CDR3 is built from 13 residues. The junction had 3 bases not matched to a gene; V was cut back by 6 bases and J by 1 base. The CDR3 spells CASRLGQSYEQYF. In DNA form, the CDR3 reads TGTGCCAGCAGGTTGGGACAGTCCTACGAGCAGTACTTC.

This chain joins TRBV29-1 and TRBJ1-2; unclear D gene. The CDR3 has 13 amino acids. Trimming removed 1 base from V and 5 bases from J, with 11 bases in between. CDR1 is SQVTM and CDR2 is ANQGSEA in the germline V gene. CDR3 in DNA: TGCAGCGTTGAAGTCCGTCGAGAATATGGCTACACCTTC. It translates to CSVEVRREYGYTF.

The rearrangement uses TRBV4-3 and TRBJ1-3; 8 bases match TRBD1. CDR1 and CDR2 (germline): LGHNA, YSLEER. The CDR3 loop spans 18 amino acids. Trimming removed 1 base from V and 4 bases from J; junction bases left unmatched: 12. CDR3 nucleotide sequence: TGCGCCAGCAGCCAAGGGACAGGGAATTTCATTTCCGGAAACACCATATATTTT. It encodes CASSQGTGNFISGNTIYF.

This rearrangement joins TRBV19 to TRBJ1-5, with a weak D call TRBD1 (6 bases). Germline CDR1 and CDR2: LNHDA and SQIVND (reference sequence). The CDR3 contains 14 residues. The germline V and J ends were trimmed by 9 bases and 4 bases, with 16 bases remaining between them. The CDR3 protein is CASKQGSGNQPQHF. CDR3 DNA: TGTGCCAGCAAACAGGGTTCGGGGAATCAGCCCCAGCATTTT. The full variable domain, its missing parts supplied by reference TRBV19 and TRBJ1-5, is DGGITQSPKYLFRKEGQNVTLSCEQNLNHDAMYWYRQDPGQGLRLIYYSQIVNDFQKGDIAEGYSVSREKKESFPLTVTSAQKNPTAFYLCASKQGSGNQPQHFGDGTRLSIL.

V usage is TRBV7-8 and J usage is TRBJ1-6, with TRBD1 as a possible D gene (6 bases). The CDR3 runs 13 residues. Germline V CDR1 and CDR2: SGHVS, FQNEAQ. V was pared by 5 bases and J by 10 bases, with 12 bases between. This CDR3 reads CASSRDIGSPLHF. CDR3 coding DNA: TGTGCCAGCAGCCGGGACATCGGGTCACCCCTCCACTTT.

The chain recombines TRBV7-2 with TRBJ2-7; D is possibly TRBD1 (6 bases). Germline loops: CDR1 SGHTA, CDR2 FQGNSA. V was pared by 2 bases and J by 5 bases, with 13 bases between. The CDR3 spans 14 residues. CDR3 protein: CASSLRTVTNEQYF. The CDR3 region has the DNA TGTGCCAGCAGCTTAAGGACAGTAACTAACGAGCAGTACTTC.

V and J are TRBV4-1 and TRBJ1-1, with unresolved D. V shed 2 bases and J shed 3 bases, with 13 bases lying between them. Germline V gene sequence: CDR1 MGHRA, CDR2 YSYEKL. CDR3 length equals 15 residues. CDR3 sequence: CASSQRTGRDTEAFF. The CDR3 nucleotides read TGCGCCAGCAGCCAACGGACGGGGAGGGACACTGAAGCTTTCTTT.

This chain links TRBV7-2 with TRBJ2-7; perhaps TRBD1 as D (5 bases). With 1 base removed from V and 4 bases from J, the gap between germline ends came to 8 bases. This CDR3 contains 13 residues. CDR1 and CDR2 (germline): SGHTA, FQGNSA. CDR3 sequence reads: CASSLVGAYEQYF. The DNA for the CDR3 is TGTGCCAGCAGCTTAGTTGGGGCTTACGAGCAGTACTTC.